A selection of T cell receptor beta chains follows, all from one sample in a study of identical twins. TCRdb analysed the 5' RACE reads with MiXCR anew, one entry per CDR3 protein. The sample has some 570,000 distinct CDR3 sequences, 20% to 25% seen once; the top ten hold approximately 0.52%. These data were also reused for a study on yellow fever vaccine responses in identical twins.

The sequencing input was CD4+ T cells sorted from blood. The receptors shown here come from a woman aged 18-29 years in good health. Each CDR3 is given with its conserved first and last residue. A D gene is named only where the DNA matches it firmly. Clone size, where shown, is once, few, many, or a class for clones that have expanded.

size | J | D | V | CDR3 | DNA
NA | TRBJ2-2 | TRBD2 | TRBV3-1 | CASSLGGGPGELFF | TGTGCCAGCAGCCTCGGCGGGGGGCCCGGGGAGCTGTTTTTT
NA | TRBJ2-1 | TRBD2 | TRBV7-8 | CASGGKMGSYNEQFF | TGTGCCTCGGGGGGGAAAATGGGCTCCTACAATGAGCAGTTCTTC
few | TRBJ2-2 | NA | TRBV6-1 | CASSPDTATTGELFF | TGTGCCAGCAGCCCGGACACTGCCACCACCGGGGAGCTGTTTTTT
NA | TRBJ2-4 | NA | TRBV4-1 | CASSQESQGPGNIQYF | TGCGCCAGCAGCCAAGAGAGCCAGGGGCCGGGAAACATTCAGTACTTC
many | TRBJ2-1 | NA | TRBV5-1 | CASSSTGGNEQFF | TGCGCCAGCAGCTCTACTGGTGGGAATGAGCAGTTCTTC
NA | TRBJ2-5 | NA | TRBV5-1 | CASRSIPQNQETQYF | TGCGCCAGCAGATCAATCCCCCAGAACCAAGAGACCCAGTACTTC
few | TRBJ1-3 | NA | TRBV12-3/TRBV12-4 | CASSLTSGAGNTIYF | TGTGCCAGCAGTTTAACGTCCGGGGCCGGAAACACCATATATTTT
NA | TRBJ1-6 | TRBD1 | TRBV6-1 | CASTPRDRVLSPLHF | TGTGCCAGCACCCCCCGGGACAGGGTTTTATCACCCCTCCACTTT
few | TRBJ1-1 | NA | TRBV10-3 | CAISTHSSAQNTEAFF | TGTGCCATCAGTACCCACAGCTCGGCCCAGAACACTGAAGCTTTCTTT
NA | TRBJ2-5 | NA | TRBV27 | CASSFALAASETQYF | TGTGCCAGCAGTTTTGCACTAGCTGCTTCAGAGACCCAGTACTTC
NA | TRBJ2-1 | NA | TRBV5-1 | CASTRGAVSYNEQFF | TGCGCCAGCACTCGGGGGGCGGTCTCCTACAATGAGCAGTTCTTC
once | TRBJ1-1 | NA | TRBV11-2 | CASSWVSNTEAFF | TGTGCCAGCAGCTGGGTATCGAACACTGAAGCTTTCTTT
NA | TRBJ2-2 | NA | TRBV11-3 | CASSFTSSNTGELFF | TGTGCCAGCAGCTTTACTAGCAGTAACACCGGGGAGCTGTTTTTT
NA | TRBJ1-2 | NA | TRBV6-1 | CAIPEGHQINYGYTF | TGTGCCATACCCGAGGGACATCAGATTAACTATGGCTACACCTTC
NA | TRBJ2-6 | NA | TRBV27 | CASSPQGGGANVLTF | TGTGCCAGCAGTCCCCAGGGCGGTGGGGCCAACGTCCTGACTTTC
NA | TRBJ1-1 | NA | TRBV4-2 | CASSQEWAGATEAFF | TGTGCCAGCAGCCAAGAGTGGGCAGGGGCTACTGAAGCTTTCTTT
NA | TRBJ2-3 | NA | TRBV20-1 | CSASGSTDTQYF | TGCAGTGCTAGCGGTAGCACAGATACGCAGTATTTT
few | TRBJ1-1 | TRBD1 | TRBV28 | CASSLLTGGENVFF | TGTGCCAGCAGTTTACTTACAGGGGGTGAGAATGTTTTCTTT
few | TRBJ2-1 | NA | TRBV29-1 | CSVMRYNEQFF | TGCAGCGTTATGCGTTACAATGAGCAGTTCTTC
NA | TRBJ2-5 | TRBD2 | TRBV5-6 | CASSFWASGYQETQYF | TGTGCCAGCAGCTTTTGGGCTAGCGGGTACCAAGAGACCCAGTACTTC
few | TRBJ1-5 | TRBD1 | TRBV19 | CASRGDSLYQPQHF | TGTGCCAGTAGAGGGGACAGTCTCTATCAGCCCCAGCATTTT
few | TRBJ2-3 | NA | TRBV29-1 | CSVEEFFDGQGIADTQYF | TGCAGCGTTGAAGAATTTTTCGATGGGCAGGGGATCGCAGATACGCAGTATTTT
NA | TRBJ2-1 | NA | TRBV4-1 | CASSQDERAGYSYNEQFF | TGCGCCAGCAGCCAAGATGAACGTGCAGGGTACTCATACAATGAGCAGTTCTTC
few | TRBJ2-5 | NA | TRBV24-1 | CATSDLGAGKQETQYF | TGTGCCACCAGTGATTTAGGAGCGGGCAAACAAGAGACCCAGTACTTC
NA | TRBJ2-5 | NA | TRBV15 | CATSRANPGRLQETQYF | TGTGCCACCAGCAGAGCCAACCCGGGCAGGCTACAAGAGACCCAGTACTTC
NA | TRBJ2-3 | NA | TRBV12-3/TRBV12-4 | CASSLFWGASGTDTQYF | TGTGCCAGCAGTTTATTTTGGGGGGCCTCGGGCACAGATACGCAGTATTTT
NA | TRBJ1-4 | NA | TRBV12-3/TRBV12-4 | CASSFGTPLFF | TGTGCCAGCAGTTTCGGGACACCACTGTTTTTT
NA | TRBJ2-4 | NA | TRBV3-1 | CASSQAGVADIQYF | TGTGCCAGCAGCCAAGCGGGAGTTGCGGACATTCAGTACTTC
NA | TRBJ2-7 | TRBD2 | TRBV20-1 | CSARAYPDGRTSYEQYF | TGCAGTGCTAGAGCTTATCCTGACGGGAGGACCTCCTACGAGCAGTACTTC
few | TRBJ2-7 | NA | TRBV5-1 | CASSFGSSLGYEQYF | TGCGCCAGCAGCTTTGGCTCGTCGCTTGGCTACGAGCAGTACTTC
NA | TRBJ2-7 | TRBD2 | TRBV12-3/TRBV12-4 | CASSSGGLAGHDYEQYF | TGTGCCAGCAGTTCAGGGGGACTAGCGGGCCACGACTACGAGCAGTACTTC
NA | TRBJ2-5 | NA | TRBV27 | CASSLNSARETQYF | TGTGCCAGCAGTTTAAATTCGGCGAGAGAGACCCAGTACTTC
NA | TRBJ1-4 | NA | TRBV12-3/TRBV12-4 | CASSLLQRNEKLFF | TGTGCCAGCAGTTTGCTACAGCGTAATGAAAAACTGTTTTTT
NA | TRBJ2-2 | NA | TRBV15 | CATSNRITGELFF | TGTGCCACCAGCAATCGGATCACCGGGGAGCTGTTTTTT
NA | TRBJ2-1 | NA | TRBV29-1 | CSVDGGASSYNEQFF | TGCAGCGTTGACGGCGGGGCTAGCTCCTACAATGAGCAGTTCTTC
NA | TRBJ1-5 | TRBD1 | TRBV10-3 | CAISKGQGLVQPQHF | TGTGCCATCAGTAAGGGACAGGGGCTGGTTCAGCCCCAGCATTTT
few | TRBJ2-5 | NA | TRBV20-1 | CSEETQYF | TGCAGTGAAGAGACCCAGTACTTC
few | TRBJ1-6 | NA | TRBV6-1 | CASSPDRILRPLHF | TGTGCCAGCAGCCCCGACAGGATTTTGAGGCCCCTCCACTTT
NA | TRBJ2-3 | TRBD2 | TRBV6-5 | CASSYRLARVNTQYF | TGTGCCAGCAGTTACCGACTAGCCCGGGTAAATACGCAGTATTTT
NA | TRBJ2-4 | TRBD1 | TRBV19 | CASSIGSTGTGANIQYF | TGTGCCAGTAGTATAGGTTCTACCGGGACAGGGGCTAACATTCAGTACTTC
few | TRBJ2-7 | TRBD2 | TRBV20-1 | CSARDHGRISYEQYF | TGCAGTGCTAGAGATCACGGGAGGATCTCCTACGAGCAGTACTTC
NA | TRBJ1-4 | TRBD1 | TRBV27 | CASSLKGPGTGYSTNEKLFF | TGTGCCAGCAGTTTGAAGGGCCCCGGGACAGGGTATTCCACTAATGAAAAACTGTTTTTT
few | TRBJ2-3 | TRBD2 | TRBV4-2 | CASSQGAGATDTQYF | TGTGCCAGCAGCCAAGGGGCGGGAGCTACAGATACGCAGTATTTT
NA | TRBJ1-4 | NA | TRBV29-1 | CSIGTGTANEKLFF | TGCAGCATCGGAACGGGGACCGCAAATGAAAAACTGTTTTTT
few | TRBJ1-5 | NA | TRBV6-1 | CASNRINQPQHF | TGTGCCAGCAATCGTATCAATCAGCCCCAGCATTTT
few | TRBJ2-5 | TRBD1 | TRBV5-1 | CASSLAGTGGRGETQYF | TGCGCCAGCAGCTTGGCCGGGACAGGGGGCAGAGGGGAGACCCAGTACTTC
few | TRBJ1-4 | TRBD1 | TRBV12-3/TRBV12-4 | CASSLGQGTNEKLFF | TGTGCCAGCAGTTTAGGACAGGGCACTAATGAAAAACTGTTTTTT
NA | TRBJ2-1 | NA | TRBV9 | CASSVVGLGYNEQFF | TGTGCCAGCAGCGTAGTAGGGTTGGGGTACAATGAGCAGTTCTTC
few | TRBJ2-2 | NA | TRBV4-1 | CASSQDAQVDTGELFF | TGCGCCAGCAGCCAAGATGCACAGGTGGACACCGGGGAGCTGTTTTTT
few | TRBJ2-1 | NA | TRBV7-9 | CASSLAGGGQYEQFF | TGTGCCAGCAGCTTAGCTGGTGGCGGGCAATATGAGCAGTTCTTC
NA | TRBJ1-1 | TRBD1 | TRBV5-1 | CASSDRGMNTEAFF | TGCGCCAGCAGCGACAGGGGGATGAACACTGAAGCTTTCTTT
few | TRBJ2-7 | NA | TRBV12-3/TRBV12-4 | CASTTLSGFYEQYF | TGTGCCAGCACTACTCTCTCTGGGTTCTACGAGCAGTACTTC
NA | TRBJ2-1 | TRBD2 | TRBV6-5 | CASSSWTSGGYNEQFF | TGTGCCAGCAGTTCCTGGACTAGCGGGGGTTACAATGAGCAGTTCTTC
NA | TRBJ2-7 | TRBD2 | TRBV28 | CASSLRGYGGTAYLTSSYEQYF | TGTGCCAGCAGTTTGCGGGGGTACGGGGGGACCGCCTACCTTACGAGCTCCTACGAGCAGTACTTC
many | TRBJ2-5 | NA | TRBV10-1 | CASSEGETQYF | TGTGCCAGCAGTGAAGGGGAGACCCAGTACTTC
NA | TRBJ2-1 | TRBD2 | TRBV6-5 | CASSSTFSGRNDNEQFF | TGTGCCAGCAGTTCCACCTTTAGCGGGAGGAACGACAATGAGCAGTTCTTC
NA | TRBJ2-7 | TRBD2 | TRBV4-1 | CASSQSTSAPLYEQYF | TGCGCCAGCAGCCAGTCGACTAGCGCGCCGCTCTACGAGCAGTACTTC